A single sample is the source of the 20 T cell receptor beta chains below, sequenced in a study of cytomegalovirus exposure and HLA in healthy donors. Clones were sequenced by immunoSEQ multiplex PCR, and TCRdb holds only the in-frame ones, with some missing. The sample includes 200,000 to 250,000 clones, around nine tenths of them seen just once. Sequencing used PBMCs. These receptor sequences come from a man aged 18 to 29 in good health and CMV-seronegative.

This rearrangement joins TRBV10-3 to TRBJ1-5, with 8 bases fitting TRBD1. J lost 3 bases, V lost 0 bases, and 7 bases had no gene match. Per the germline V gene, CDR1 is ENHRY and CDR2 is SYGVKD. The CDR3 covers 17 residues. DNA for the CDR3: TGTGCCATCAGTGAGTCGGTAGGGACAGGCAACAATCAGCCCCAGCATTTT. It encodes CAISESVGTGNNQPQHF.

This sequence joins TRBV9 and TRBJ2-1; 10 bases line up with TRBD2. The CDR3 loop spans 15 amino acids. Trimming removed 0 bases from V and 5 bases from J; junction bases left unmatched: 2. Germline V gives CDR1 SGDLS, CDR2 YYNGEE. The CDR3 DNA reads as TGTGCCAGCAGCGTAGTAGGACTAGCGGACAATGAGCAGTTCTTC. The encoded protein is CASSVVGLADNEQFF.

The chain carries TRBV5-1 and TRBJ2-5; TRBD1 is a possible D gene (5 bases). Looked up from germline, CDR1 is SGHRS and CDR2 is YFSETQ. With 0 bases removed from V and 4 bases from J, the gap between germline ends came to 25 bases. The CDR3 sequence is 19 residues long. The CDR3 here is CASSLGVQGIGIVGETQYF. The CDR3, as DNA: TGCGCCAGCAGCTTGGGGGTGCAGGGAATCGGCATTGTGGGAGAGACCCAGTACTTC.

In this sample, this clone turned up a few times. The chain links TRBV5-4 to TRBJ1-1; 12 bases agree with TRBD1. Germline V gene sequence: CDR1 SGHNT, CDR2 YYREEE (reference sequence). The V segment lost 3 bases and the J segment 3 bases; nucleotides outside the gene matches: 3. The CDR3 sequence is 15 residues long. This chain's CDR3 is CASSSRDRGHTEAFF. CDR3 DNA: TGTGCCAGCAGCTCGAGGGACAGGGGGCACACTGAAGCTTTCTTT.

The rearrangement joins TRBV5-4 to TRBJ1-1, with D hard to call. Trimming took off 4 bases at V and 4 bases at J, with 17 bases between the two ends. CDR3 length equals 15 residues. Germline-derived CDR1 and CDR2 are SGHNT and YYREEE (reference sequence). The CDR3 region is CASSTHPGVRTEAFF. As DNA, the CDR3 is TGTGCCAGCAGCACCCACCCCGGGGTGCGCACTGAAGCTTTCTTT. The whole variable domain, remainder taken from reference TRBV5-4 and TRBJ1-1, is ETGVTQSPTHLIKTRGQQVTLRCSSQSGHNTVSWYQQALGQGPQFIFQYYREEENGRGNFPPRFSGLQFPNYSSELNVNALELDDSALYLCASSTHPGVRTEAFFGQGTRLTVV.

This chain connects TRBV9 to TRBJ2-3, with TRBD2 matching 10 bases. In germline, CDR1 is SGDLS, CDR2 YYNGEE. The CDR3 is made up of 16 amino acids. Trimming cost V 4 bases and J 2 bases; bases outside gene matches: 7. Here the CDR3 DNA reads TGTGCCAGCAGCTCTCGAGCGGGGGGGTTCACAGATACGCAGTATTTT. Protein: CASSSRAGGFTDTQYF.

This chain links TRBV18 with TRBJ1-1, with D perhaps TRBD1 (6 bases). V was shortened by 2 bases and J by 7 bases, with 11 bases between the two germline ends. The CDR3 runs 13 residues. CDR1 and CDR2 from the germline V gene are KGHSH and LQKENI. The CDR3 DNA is TGTGCCAGCTCACCATCTACAGGGATTGAAGCTTTCTTT. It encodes CASSPSTGIEAFF.

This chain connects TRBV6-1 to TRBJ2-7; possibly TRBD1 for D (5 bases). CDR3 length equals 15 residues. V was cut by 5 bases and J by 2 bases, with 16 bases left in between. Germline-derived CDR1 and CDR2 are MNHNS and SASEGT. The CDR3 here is CASSNSGSPPYEQYF. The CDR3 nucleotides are TGTGCCAGCAGTAATTCAGGGTCCCCTCCCTACGAGCAGTACTTC.

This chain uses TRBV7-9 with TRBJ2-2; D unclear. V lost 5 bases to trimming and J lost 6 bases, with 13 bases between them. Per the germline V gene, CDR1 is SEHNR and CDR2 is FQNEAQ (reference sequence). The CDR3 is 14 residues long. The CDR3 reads CASSPRLGPGELFF. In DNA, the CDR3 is TGTGCCAGCAGCCCCAGACTTGGTCCCGGGGAGCTGTTTTTT.

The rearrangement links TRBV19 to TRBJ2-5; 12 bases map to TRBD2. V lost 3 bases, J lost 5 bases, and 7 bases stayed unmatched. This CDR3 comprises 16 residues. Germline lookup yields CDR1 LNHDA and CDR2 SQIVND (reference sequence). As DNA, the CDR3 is TGTGCCAGTAGTATGAGGGGACTAGCGGGTGGCGAGACCCAGTACTTC. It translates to CASSMRGLAGGETQYF.

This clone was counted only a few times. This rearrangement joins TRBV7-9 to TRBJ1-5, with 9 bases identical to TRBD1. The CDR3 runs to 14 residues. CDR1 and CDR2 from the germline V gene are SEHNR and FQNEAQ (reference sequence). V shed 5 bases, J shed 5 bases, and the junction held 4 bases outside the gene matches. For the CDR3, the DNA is TGTGCCAGCAGCCGGACAGGGGAGCATCAGCCCCAGCATTTT. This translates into CASSRTGEHQPQHF. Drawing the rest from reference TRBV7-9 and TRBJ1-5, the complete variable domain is DTGVSQNPRHKITKRGQNVTFRCDPISEHNRLYWYRQTLGQGPEFLTYFQNEAQLEKSRLLSDRFSAERPKGSFSTLEIQRTEQGDSAMYLCASSRTGEHQPQHFGDGTRLSIL.

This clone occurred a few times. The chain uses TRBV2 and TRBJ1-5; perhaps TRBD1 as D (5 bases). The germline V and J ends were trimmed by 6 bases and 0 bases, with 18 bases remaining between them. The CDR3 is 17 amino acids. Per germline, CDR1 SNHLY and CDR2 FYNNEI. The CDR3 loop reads CASRAGLLTDSNQPQHF. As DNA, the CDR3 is TGTGCCAGCAGAGCGGGACTTTTAACAGATAGCAATCAGCCCCAGCATTTT.

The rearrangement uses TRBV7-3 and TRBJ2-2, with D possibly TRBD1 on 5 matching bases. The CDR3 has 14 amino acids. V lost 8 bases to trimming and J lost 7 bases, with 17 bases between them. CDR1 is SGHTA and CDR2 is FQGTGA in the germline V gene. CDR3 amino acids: CASAALGRSGELFF. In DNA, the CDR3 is TGTGCCAGCGCCGCTCTGGGGCGGAGCGGGGAGCTGTTTTTT.

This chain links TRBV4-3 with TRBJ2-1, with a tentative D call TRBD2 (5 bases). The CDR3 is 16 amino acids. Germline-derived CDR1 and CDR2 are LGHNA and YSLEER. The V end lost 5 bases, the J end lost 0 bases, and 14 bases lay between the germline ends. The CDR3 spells CASSVRTGSSYNEQFF. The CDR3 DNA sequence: TGCGCCAGCAGCGTTCGGACTGGGAGCTCCTACAATGAGCAGTTCTTC.

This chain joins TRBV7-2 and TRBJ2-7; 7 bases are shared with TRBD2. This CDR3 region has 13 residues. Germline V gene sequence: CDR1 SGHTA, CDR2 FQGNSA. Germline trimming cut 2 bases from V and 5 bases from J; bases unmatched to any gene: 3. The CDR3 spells CASSLRGRDEQYF. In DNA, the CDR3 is TGTGCCAGCAGCTTACGAGGGAGGGACGAGCAGTACTTC.

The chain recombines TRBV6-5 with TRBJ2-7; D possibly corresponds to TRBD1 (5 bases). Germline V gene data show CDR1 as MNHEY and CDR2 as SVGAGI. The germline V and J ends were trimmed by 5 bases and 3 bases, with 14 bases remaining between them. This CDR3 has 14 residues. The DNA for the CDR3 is TGTGCCAGCAGTGCAACCCGGACATACTACGAGCAGTACTTC. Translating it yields CASSATRTYYEQYF.

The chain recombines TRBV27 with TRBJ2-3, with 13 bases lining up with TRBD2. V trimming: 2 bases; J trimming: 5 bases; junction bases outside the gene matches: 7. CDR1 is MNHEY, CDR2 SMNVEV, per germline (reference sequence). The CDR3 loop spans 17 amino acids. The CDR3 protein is CASSLGGLAGEVDTQYF. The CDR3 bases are TGTGCCAGCAGTTTAGGCGGACTAGCGGGAGAGGTAGATACGCAGTATTTT.

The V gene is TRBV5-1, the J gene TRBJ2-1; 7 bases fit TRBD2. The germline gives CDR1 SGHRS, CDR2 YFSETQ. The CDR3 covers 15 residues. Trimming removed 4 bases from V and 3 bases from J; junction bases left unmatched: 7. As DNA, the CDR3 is TGCGCCAGCAGCCAATCTAGCGGACACTACAATGAGCAGTTCTTC. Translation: CASSQSSGHYNEQFF. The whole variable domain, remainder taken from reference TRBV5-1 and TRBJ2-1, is KAGVTQTPRYLIKTRGQQVTLSCSPISGHRSVSWYQQTPGQGLQFLFEYFSETQRNKGNFPGRFSGRQFSNSRSEMNVSTLELGDSALYLCASSQSSGHYNEQFFGPGTRLTVL.

DNA of the CDR3: TGTGCCAGCAGGGAAACAGGGGGGCTCGTAGCCGAGCAGTACTTC. Protein product: CASRETGGLVAEQYF. The rearrangement links TRBV7-9 to TRBJ2-7; 8 bases map to TRBD1. This CDR3 region has 15 residues. The V segment lost 6 bases and the J segment 6 bases; nucleotides outside the gene matches: 13. Germline V gene data show CDR1 as SEHNR and CDR2 as FQNEAQ (reference sequence).

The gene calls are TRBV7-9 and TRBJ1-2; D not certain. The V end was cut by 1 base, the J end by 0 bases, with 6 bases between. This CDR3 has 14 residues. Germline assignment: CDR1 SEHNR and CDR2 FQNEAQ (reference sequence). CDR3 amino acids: CASSLEGANYGYTF. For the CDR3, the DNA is TGTGCCAGCAGCTTAGAGGGAGCTAACTATGGCTACACCTTC. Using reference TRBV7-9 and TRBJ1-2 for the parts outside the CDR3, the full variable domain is DTGVSQNPRHKITKRGQNVTFRCDPISEHNRLYWYRQTLGQGPEFLTYFQNEAQLEKSRLLSDRFSAERPKGSFSTLEIQRTEQGDSAMYLCASSLEGANYGYTFGSGTRLTVV.